The 16 T cell receptor beta chains listed next were all sequenced from one sample in a study of T cells after yellow fever vaccination (dated by TCRdb to about 2019). The meaning of the sample's treatment or condition label: live attenuated yellow fever vaccine strain. Receptors were amplified or captured by 5' RACE. Sequenced on an Illumina NovaSeq 6000. The raw public data were reprocessed by TCRdb itself: fastp quality trimming at Q25, MiXCR clonotype calling, in-frame beta chains only. Rows with a matching CDR3 protein are joined into one entry that keeps the most common DNA and genes. The sample table shows fewer than 450,000 distinct CDR3 sequences, and approximately 3.9% are seen once. The top ten constitute roughly 24% of the sample. Sequences were derived from PBMCs, sampled 5 days after the yellow fever booster vaccination. These receptors were taken from a man between 18 and 35 years old who received the YFV17D yellow fever vaccine.

This clonotype has more than one count but fewer than ten. CDR3 amino acids: CASGLSTTGPEREQYF. CDR3 coding DNA: TGTGCTAGTGGTTTGTCCACGACAGGGCCGGAACGAGAGCAGTACTTC. The V and J genes are TRBV12-5 and TRBJ2-7; 7 bases fit TRBD1. The CDR3 has 16 residues. Per the germline V gene, CDR1 is LGHNT and CDR2 is FRNRAP. The V gene end was trimmed by 2 bases and the J gene end by 7 bases; junction bases not matched to a gene: 14.

The rearrangement joins TRBV28 to TRBJ1-5, with unresolved D. The CDR3 spans 16 residues. V dropped 3 bases and J dropped 0 bases, with 12 bases sitting between them. CDR1 is MDHEN and CDR2 is SYDVKM in the germline V gene. The CDR3 protein is CASSFHRENSNQPQHF. The CDR3 DNA sequence: TGTGCCAGCAGTTTCCACAGAGAAAATAGCAATCAGCCCCAGCATTTT. Together with reference TRBV28 and TRBJ1-5, the CDR3 gives the full variable domain: DVKVTQSSRYLVKRTGEKVFLECVQDMDHENMFWYRQDPGLGLRLIYFSYDVKMKEKGDIPEGYSVSREKKERFSLILESASTNQTSMYLCASSFHRENSNQPQHFGDGTRLSIL.

V usage is TRBV10-1 and J usage is TRBJ1-5; possibly TRBD1 for D (5 bases). Germline CDR1 is WNHNN and CDR2 is SYGVQD (reference sequence). This CDR3 has 14 amino acids. Between the trimmed V and J ends, which lost 4 bases and 4 bases, there was a span of 11 bases. The CDR3 DNA reads TGCGCCAGCAGTGTGCCGGAGGGGAATCAGCCCCAGCATTTT. Amino acid sequence: CASSVPEGNQPQHF.

The V and J genes are TRBV25-1 and TRBJ1-1; no clear D gene. Germline V CDR1 and CDR2: MGHDK, SYGVNS. The CDR3 is 14 residues long. V dropped 5 bases and J dropped 1 base, with 11 bases sitting between them. CDR3 DNA sequence: TGTGCCAGCAGTAATCTAGACCGGAACACTGAAGCTTTCTTT. It is translated as CASSNLDRNTEAFF.

The V and J genes are TRBV20-1 and TRBJ2-3, with 16 bases fitting TRBD2. CDR1 and CDR2 from the germline V gene are DFQATT and SNEGSKA (reference sequence). The length of the CDR3 is 17 residues. J lost 4 bases, V lost 3 bases, and 7 bases had no gene match. In DNA form, the CDR3 reads TGCAGTGCTAGGGATGCCGGGACTAGCGGGGGGGCAGATACGCAGTATTTT. Translation: CSARDAGTSGGADTQYF.

This clonotype was observed at least ten times. J is TRBJ2-3 and V is TRBV7-2; the D gene is possibly TRBD2 (5 bases). V gave up 1 base and J gave up 6 bases, with 8 bases separating them. CDR3 length equals 13 residues. CDR1 is SGHTA, CDR2 FQGNSA, per germline. The CDR3 DNA is TGTGCCAGCAGCTTAGGCTGGGAGGATACGCAGTATTTT. This sequence encodes CASSLGWEDTQYF.

V is TRBV11-2 and J is TRBJ2-7; the D call may be TRBD1 or TRBD2 (6 bases each). The CDR3 is 14 residues long. The V and J ends lost 6 bases and 6 bases respectively, with 18 bases between them. Germline-derived CDR1 and CDR2 are SGHAT and FQNNGV. CDR3 sequence (DNA): TGTGCCAGCAGGGTAACAGGGTTCGGGAGCGAGCAGTACTTC. Its translation: CASRVTGFGSEQYF.

V usage is TRBV4-1 and J usage is TRBJ2-5; D is unclear. The CDR3 totals 14 residues. Germline CDR1 reads MGHRA; CDR2 reads YSYEKL. V was trimmed by 1 base and J by 3 bases, leaving 9 bases between them. The chain's CDR3 is CASSQGWQEETQYF. The CDR3 nucleotides are TGCGCCAGCAGCCAAGGGTGGCAGGAAGAGACCCAGTACTTC.

The V call is TRBV19, the J call TRBJ1-1; D not certain. CDR1 and CDR2 from the germline V gene are LNHDA and SQIVND (reference sequence). Deletions cut 7 bases from V and 4 bases from J, with 10 bases between. The length of the CDR3 is 12 residues. The CDR3 loop is CASTGPSTEAFF. The CDR3 DNA reads TGTGCCAGTACCGGGCCCAGCACTGAAGCTTTCTTT.

This clonotype came up many times. The CDR3 region is CASSYGRDYEQYV. The CDR3 DNA follows: TGTGCCAGCAGTTACGGGAGGGACTACGAGCAGTACGTC. This chain joins TRBV6-5 and TRBJ2-7, with 7 bases that match TRBD2. The trim removed 2 bases at V and 3 bases at J, leaving 1 base unmatched. Germline loops: CDR1 MNHEY, CDR2 SVGAGI. The CDR3 is 13 amino acids.

This clonotype was seen a few times. This rearrangement joins TRBV7-9 to TRBJ1-1; 8 nucleotides agree with TRBD1. Germline V gene data show CDR1 as SEHNR and CDR2 as FQNEAQ (reference sequence). Trimming at V came to 5 bases and at J to 5 bases, leaving 7 bases not matched to a gene. The CDR3 is 14 residues long. In DNA form, the CDR3 reads TGTGCCAGCAGCGCGTACAGGGGGAAGACTGAAGCTTTCTTT. It is translated as CASSAYRGKTEAFF.

The rearrangement uses TRBV6-5 and TRBJ2-5, with TRBD1 identical over 7 bases. From germline, CDR1 is MNHEY and CDR2 SVGAGI. The CDR3 is 15 amino acids. The V segment lost 4 bases and the J segment 10 bases; nucleotides outside the gene matches: 15. The CDR3: CASSCRDRVLCIQYF. As DNA, the CDR3 is TGTGCCAGCAGTTGCCGGGACAGAGTATTGTGCATCCAGTACTTC.

The rearrangement joins TRBV20-1 to TRBJ2-5; D might be TRBD1 (5 bases). Germline V gene data show CDR1 as DFQATT and CDR2 as SNEGSKA (reference sequence). The ends were cut back, 5 bases at V and 5 bases at J, with 12 bases in the middle. The CDR3 covers 12 residues. The CDR3 nucleotides read TGCAGTGCTCCAGGGCTGGGGGAGACCCAGTACTTC. This codes for CSAPGLGETQYF.

This sequence joins TRBV19 and TRBJ2-1, with TRBD1 as a possible D gene (6 bases). With 1 base removed from V and 9 bases from J, the gap between germline ends came to 13 bases. The CDR3 consists of 14 residues. Germline CDR1 is LNHDA and CDR2 is SQIVND (reference sequence). CDR3 nucleotide sequence: TGTGCCAGTAGTATAGGTACAGGGAGCTTTGAGCAGTTCTTC. Its translation: CASSIGTGSFEQFF.

The rearrangement joins TRBV6-1 to TRBJ2-3; 7 bases fit TRBD1. CDR1 is MNHNS and CDR2 is SASEGT in the germline V gene. There are 15 residues in the CDR3. The junction had 8 bases not matched to a gene; V was cut back by 8 bases and J by 0 bases. For the CDR3, the DNA is TGTGCCAGCGGCCCCCGGGACAGAAGCACAGATACGCAGTATTTT. As protein: CASGPRDRSTDTQYF.

This clonotype was detected many times. The genes are TRBV28 and TRBJ2-3, with a tentative D call TRBD1 (7 bases). V gave up 5 bases and J gave up 4 bases, with 13 bases separating them. Per germline, CDR1 MDHEN and CDR2 SYDVKM. The CDR3 contains 14 residues. The CDR3 is CASSPGGNPDTQYF. CDR3 DNA: TGTGCCAGCAGTCCAGGGGGGAATCCAGATACGCAGTATTTT.